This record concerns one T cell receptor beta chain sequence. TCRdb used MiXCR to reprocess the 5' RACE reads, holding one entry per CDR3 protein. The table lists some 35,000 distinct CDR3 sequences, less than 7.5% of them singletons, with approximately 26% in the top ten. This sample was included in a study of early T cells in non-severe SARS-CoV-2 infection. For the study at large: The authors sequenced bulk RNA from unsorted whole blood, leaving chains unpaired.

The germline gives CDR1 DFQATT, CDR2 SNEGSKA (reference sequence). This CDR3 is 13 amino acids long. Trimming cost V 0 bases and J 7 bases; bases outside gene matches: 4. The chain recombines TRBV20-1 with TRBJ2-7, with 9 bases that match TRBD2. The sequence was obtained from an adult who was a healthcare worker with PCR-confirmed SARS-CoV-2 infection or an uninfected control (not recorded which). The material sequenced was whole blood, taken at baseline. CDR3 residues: CSARDAGGMEQYF. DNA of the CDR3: TGCAGTGCTAGAGATGCGGGAGGGATGGAGCAGTACTTC.